The present entry profiles one T cell receptor (beta chain) with its context. These data belong to a study of cytomegalovirus exposure and HLA in healthy donors. About the study: Of the donors genotyped, about 390 in all, 75% to 85% fell in the Caucasian-associated ancestry cluster.

The PCR was carried out with 60 Vbeta primers and 13 Jbeta primers. Clones were read by immunoSEQ multiplex PCR, and TCRdb kept only the in-frame ones, dropping some. The profile covers about 140,000 clones, with around 80% appearing a single time and approximately 10% taken by the ten largest. CDR1 and CDR2 from the germline V gene are MNHNS and SASEGT. V lost 3 bases, J lost 8 bases, and 14 bases stayed unmatched. The CDR3 is 17 amino acids. The V gene is TRBV6-1, the J gene TRBJ1-4, with 8 positions matching TRBD1. The sample was PBMCs. The clonotype originates from a man aged 18 to 35 in good health and CMV-seropositive. In DNA, the CDR3 is TGTGCCAGCAGTGATAGAAGTGGCAGGGGGCGCGGAGAAAAACTGTTTTTT. This sequence encodes CASSDRSGRGRGEKLFF.